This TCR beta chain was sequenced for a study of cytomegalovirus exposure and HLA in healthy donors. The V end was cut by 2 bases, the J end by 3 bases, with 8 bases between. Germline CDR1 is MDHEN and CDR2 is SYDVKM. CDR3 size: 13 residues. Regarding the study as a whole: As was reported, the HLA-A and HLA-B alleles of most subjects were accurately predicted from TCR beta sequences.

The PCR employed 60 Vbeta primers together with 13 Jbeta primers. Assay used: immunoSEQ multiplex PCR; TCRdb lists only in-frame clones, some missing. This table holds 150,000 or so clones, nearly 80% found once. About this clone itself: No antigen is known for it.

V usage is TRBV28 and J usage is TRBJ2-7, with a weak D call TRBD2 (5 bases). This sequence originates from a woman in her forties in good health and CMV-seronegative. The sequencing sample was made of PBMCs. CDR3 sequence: CASSLDGDYEQYF. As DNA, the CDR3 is TGTGCCAGCAGTTTAGACGGGGACTACGAGCAGTACTTC. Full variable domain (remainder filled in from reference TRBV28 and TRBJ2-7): DVKVTQSSRYLVKRTGEKVFLECVQDMDHENMFWYRQDPGLGLRLIYFSYDVKMKEKGDIPEGYSVSREKKERFSLILESASTNQTSMYLCASSLDGDYEQYFGPGTRLTVT.